The source of this T cell receptor beta chain is a study of CD8 T cells in Susac syndrome. An input of about 0.5 to 1 ug of RNA was subjected to reverse transcription using random hexamers. From the immunoSEQ multiplex PCR reads, TCRdb called clonotypes with MiXCR, one entry per CDR3 protein. This table has 250,000 to 300,000 distinct CDR3 sequences, around nine tenths appearing once. The CDR3 has 15 residues. V shed 8 bases and J shed 0 bases, with 14 bases lying between them. The germline V gene encodes CDR1 SGHTA and CDR2 FQGTGA. The receptor was isolated from a human donor with multiple sclerosis. The rearrangement uses TRBV7-3 and TRBJ2-1, with D possibly matching TRBD2 (6 bases). The material sequenced was CD8+ T cells from PBMCs. The CDR3: CASVVGSLSYNEQFF. CDR3 sequence (DNA): TGTGCCAGCGTCGTCGGGAGCCTCTCCTACAATGAGCAGTTCTTC.